The sequence of this T cell receptor beta chain was determined in a study of T cell responses to AZD1222 COVID-19 vaccine. Whole-study findings and limits: Epitopes outside B.1.351 and B.1.1.7 mutated regions reportedly drew nearly half of spike TCRs. All repertoire sampling was performed exclusively after the peak T cell response. Clonal diversity was possibly underestimated, and white British individuals and females predominated among donors.

The CDR3 has 18 residues. CDR1 and CDR2 (germline): SGHNT, YENEEA. V shed 5 bases and J 3 bases; nucleotides not matched to a gene: 13. Data came from immunoSEQ multiplex PCR; TCRdb stores just in-frame clones and leaves some out. The table has about 110,000 clones, 86% seen once. For this clone: Its antigen is currently unknown.

Sequencing used peripheral blood, obtained on day 0 of AZD1222 vaccination. The genes are TRBV11-3 and TRBJ2-3, with 11 bases fitting TRBD2. The sequence was collected from an adult in good health. As DNA, the CDR3 is TGTGCCAGCAGCGCCGCTAGCGGGGGGTCCTTGGGTACAGATACGCAGTATTTT. Translated, it gives CASSAASGGSLGTDTQYF.